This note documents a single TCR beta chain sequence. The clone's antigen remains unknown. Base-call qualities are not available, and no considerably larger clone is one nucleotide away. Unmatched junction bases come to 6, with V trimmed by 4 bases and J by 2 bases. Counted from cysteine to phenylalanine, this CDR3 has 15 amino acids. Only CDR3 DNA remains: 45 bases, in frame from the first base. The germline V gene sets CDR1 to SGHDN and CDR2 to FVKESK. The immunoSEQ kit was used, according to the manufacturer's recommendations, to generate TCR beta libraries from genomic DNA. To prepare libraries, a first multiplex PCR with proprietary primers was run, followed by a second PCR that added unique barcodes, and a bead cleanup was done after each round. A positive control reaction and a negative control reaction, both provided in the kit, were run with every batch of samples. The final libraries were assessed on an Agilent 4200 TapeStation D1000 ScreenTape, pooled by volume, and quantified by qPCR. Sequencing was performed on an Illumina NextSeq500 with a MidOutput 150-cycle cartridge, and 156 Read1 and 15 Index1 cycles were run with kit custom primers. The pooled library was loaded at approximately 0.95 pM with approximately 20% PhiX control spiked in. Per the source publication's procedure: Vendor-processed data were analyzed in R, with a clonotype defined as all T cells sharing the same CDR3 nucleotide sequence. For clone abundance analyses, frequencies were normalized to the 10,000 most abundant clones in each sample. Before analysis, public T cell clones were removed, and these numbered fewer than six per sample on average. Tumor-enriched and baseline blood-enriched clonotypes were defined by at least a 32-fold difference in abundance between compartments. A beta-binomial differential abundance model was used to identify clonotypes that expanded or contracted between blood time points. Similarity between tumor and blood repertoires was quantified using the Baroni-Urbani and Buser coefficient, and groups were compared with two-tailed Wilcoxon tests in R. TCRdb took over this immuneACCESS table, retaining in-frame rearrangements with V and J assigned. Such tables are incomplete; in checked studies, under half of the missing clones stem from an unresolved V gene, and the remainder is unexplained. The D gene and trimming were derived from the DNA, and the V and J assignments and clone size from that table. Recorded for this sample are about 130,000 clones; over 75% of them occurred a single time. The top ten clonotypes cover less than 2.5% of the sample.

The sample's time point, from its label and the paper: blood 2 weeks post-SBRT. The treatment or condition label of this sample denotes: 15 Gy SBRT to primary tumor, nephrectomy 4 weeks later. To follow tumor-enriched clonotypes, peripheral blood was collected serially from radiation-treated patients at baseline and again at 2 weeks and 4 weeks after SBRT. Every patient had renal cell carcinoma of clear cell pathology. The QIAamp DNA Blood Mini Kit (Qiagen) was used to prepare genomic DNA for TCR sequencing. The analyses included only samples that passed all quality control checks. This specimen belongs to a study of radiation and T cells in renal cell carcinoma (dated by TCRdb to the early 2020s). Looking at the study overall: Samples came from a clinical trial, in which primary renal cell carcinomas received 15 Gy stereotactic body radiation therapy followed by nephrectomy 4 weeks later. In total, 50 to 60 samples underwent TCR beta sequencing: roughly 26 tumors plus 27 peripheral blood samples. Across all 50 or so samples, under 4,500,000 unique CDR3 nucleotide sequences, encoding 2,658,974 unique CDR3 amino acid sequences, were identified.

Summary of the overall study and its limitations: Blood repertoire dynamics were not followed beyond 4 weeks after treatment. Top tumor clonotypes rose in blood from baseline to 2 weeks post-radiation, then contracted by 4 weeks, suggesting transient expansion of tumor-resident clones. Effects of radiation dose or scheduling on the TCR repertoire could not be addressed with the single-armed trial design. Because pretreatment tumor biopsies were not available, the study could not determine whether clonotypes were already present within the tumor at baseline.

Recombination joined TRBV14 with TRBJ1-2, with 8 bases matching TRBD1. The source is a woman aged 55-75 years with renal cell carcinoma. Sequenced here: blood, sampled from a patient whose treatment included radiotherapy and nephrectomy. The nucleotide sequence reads TGTGCCAGCAGCCTCCGACAGGGGTTCAACTATGGCTACACCTTC. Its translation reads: CASSLRQGFNYGYTF.